A selection of T cell receptor beta chains follows, all from one sample in a study of blood T cell repertoires in COVID-19. Some clones are missing from TCRdb's copy, which holds only in-frame ones; the method was immunoSEQ multiplex PCR. The profile shows more than 150,000 clones, approximately 86% of them singletons. Sequencing was carried out using peripheral blood. The receptors shown here come from a middle-aged man with active or convalescent COVID-19. Each CDR3 is given with its conserved first and last residue. The D gene is left open where the match is weak. Expanded clones are given a class, and other clones once, few, many or no size at all.

clone size: .
CDR3 length: 17
V gene: TRBV30
D gene: TRBD2
J gene: TRBJ2-7
CDR3 protein: CAWSRVSGGAWSYEQYF
CDR3 DNA: TGTGCCTGGAGTAGGGTTAGCGGGGGGGCATGGTCCTACGAGCAGTACTTC

clone size: few
CDR3 length: 15
V gene: TRBV6-5
D gene: TRBD1
J gene: TRBJ2-5
CDR3 protein: CASSARDRGVETQYF
CDR3 DNA: TGTGCCAGCAGCGCAAGGGACAGGGGCGTAGAGACCCAGTACTTC

clone size: .
CDR3 length: 14
V gene: TRBV19
D gene: .
J gene: TRBJ1-2
CDR3 protein: CASSIGQGTSGYTF
CDR3 DNA: TGTGCCAGTAGTATTGGTCAGGGAACCTCTGGCTACACCTTC

clone size: once
CDR3 length: 13
V gene: TRBV11-2
D gene: .
J gene: TRBJ2-7
CDR3 protein: CASSSGQFYEQYF
CDR3 DNA: TGTGCCAGCAGCTCCGGACAGTTCTACGAGCAGTACTTC

clone size: .
CDR3 length: 16
V gene: TRBV5-4
D gene: .
J gene: TRBJ2-2
CDR3 protein: CASSLGSLANTGELFF
CDR3 DNA: TGTGCCAGCAGCTTAGGCTCTCTAGCGAACACCGGGGAGCTGTTTTTT

clone size: once
CDR3 length: 15
V gene: TRBV18
D gene: .
J gene: TRBJ1-1
CDR3 protein: CASSPSQVIMTEAFF
CDR3 DNA: TGTGCCAGCTCACCCTCGCAGGTGATCATGACTGAAGCTTTCTTT

clone size: .
CDR3 length: 13
V gene: TRBV30
D gene: TRBD2
J gene: TRBJ2-3
CDR3 protein: CASGTKVTDTQYF
CDR3 DNA: TGTGCCTCTGGGACTAAGGTCACAGATACGCAGTATTTT

clone size: .
CDR3 length: 10
V gene: TRBV28
D gene: .
J gene: TRBJ1-2
CDR3 protein: CVAGGYGYTF
CDR3 DNA: TGTGTCGCAGGCGGGTATGGCTACACCTTC

clone size: .
CDR3 length: 15
V gene: TRBV7-3
D gene: .
J gene: TRBJ1-3
CDR3 protein: CASSAGDTSGNTIYF
CDR3 DNA: TGTGCCAGCAGCGCCGGGGACACCTCTGGAAACACCATATATTTT

clone size: .
CDR3 length: 18
V gene: TRBV6-4
D gene: TRBD2
J gene: TRBJ2-1
CDR3 protein: CASSDSLNTGGSYNEQFF
CDR3 DNA: TGTGCCAGCAGTGACTCTCTAAATACGGGGGGCTCCTACAATGAGCAGTTCTTC

clone size: .
CDR3 length: 15
V gene: TRBV27
D gene: .
J gene: TRBJ1-2
CDR3 protein: CASSLGLGALDGYTF
CDR3 DNA: TGTGCCAGCAGTTTAGGACTGGGGGCGCTTGATGGCTACACCTTC

clone size: .
CDR3 length: 14
V gene: TRBV11-2
D gene: .
J gene: TRBJ2-2
CDR3 protein: CASSLDLDTGELFF
CDR3 DNA: TGTGCCAGCAGCTTAGATCTTGACACCGGGGAGCTGTTTTTT

clone size: .
CDR3 length: 14
V gene: TRBV25-1
D gene: TRBD1
J gene: TRBJ2-7
CDR3 protein: CASSQTGAVGEQYF
CDR3 DNA: TGTGCCAGCAGCCAGACAGGGGCAGTTGGCGAGCAGTACTTC

clone size: .
CDR3 length: 15
V gene: TRBV5-1
D gene: TRBD1
J gene: TRBJ1-2
CDR3 protein: CASSADPGTDLGYTF
CDR3 DNA: TGCGCCAGCAGCGCTGATCCCGGGACAGATTTGGGGTACACCTTC

clone size: .
CDR3 length: 16
V gene: TRBV30
D gene: TRBD2
J gene: TRBJ2-7
CDR3 protein: CAWSLAGLAVSYEQYF
CDR3 DNA: TGTGCCTGGAGCTTAGCGGGACTAGCGGTCTCCTACGAGCAGTACTTC

clone size: .
CDR3 length: 16
V gene: TRBV29-1
D gene: TRBD2
J gene: TRBJ2-3
CDR3 protein: CSVLTWSAGETDTQYF
CDR3 DNA: TGCAGCGTTTTGACTTGGTCAGCGGGGGAGACAGATACGCAGTATTTT

clone size: .
CDR3 length: 13
V gene: TRBV28
D gene: TRBD1
J gene: TRBJ1-2
CDR3 protein: CASSLTGRDGYTF
CDR3 DNA: TGTGCCAGCAGTTTGACAGGGCGGGATGGCTACACCTTC

clone size: .
CDR3 length: 13
V gene: TRBV7-2
D gene: .
J gene: TRBJ1-1
CDR3 protein: CASSSRLNTEAFF
CDR3 DNA: TGTGCCAGCAGCTCCAGGTTGAACACTGAAGCTTTCTTT

clone size: .
CDR3 length: 17
V gene: TRBV21-1
D gene: .
J gene: TRBJ2-2
CDR3 protein: CASSKRPGTGPTGELFF
CDR3 DNA: TGTGCCAGCAGCAAAAGACCGGGGACAGGGCCCACCGGGGAGCTGTTTTTT

clone size: once
CDR3 length: 16
V gene: TRBV9
D gene: .
J gene: TRBJ2-5
CDR3 protein: CASSVAPGQLQETQYF
CDR3 DNA: TGTGCCAGCAGCGTAGCTCCTGGACAACTCCAAGAGACCCAGTACTTC

clone size: many
CDR3 length: 17
V gene: TRBV19
D gene: TRBD1
J gene: TRBJ2-3
CDR3 protein: CASSKGDRGLIPDTQYF
CDR3 DNA: TGTGCCAGTAGTAAAGGAGACAGGGGGCTTATCCCAGATACGCAGTATTTT

clone size: .
CDR3 length: 11
V gene: TRBV30
D gene: .
J gene: TRBJ2-5
CDR3 protein: CAWDIQETQYF
CDR3 DNA: TGTGCCTGGGACATCCAAGAGACCCAGTACTTC